This T cell receptor (delta chain) was identified during a study of gamma-delta chains in newborns, infants, children. Overall study: Microbial exposure reportedly drives polyclonal innate γδ T cell expansion after birth.

The sample holds a few counts of this clone. TCRdb fed the reads to CATT. The profile covers 8,600 or so delta-chain clones, with 3% to 3.5% appearing a single time and roughly 17% taken by the ten largest. The germline V gene encodes CDR1 GEAIGNYY and CDR2 EKD. V trimming: 0 bases; J trimming: 0 bases; junction bases outside the gene matches: 7. The CDR3 is made up of 19 amino acids. The TCR originated in a child who was a newborn, infant or young child, either healthy, febrile or measles-vaccinated (not recorded which). This chain connects TRDV2 to TRDJ3, with 7 bases matching TRDD3. The sample comprised blood. CDR3 in amino acids: CACDTWGTFGSWDTRQMFF. The CDR3, as DNA: TGTGCCTGTGACACCTGGGGGACATTCGGCTCCTGGGACACCCGACAGATGTTTTTC.